These 14 T cell receptor beta chains originate from one sample sequenced in a study of cytomegalovirus exposure and HLA in healthy donors. The PCR used 60 Vbeta and 13 Jbeta primers. Produced via immunoSEQ multiplex PCR; TCRdb's table is partial and in-frame only. The data contain approximately 240,000 clones, just under 85% of them singletons. The sample comprised PBMCs. These receptors came from a woman aged 40-49 years in good health and CMV-seronegative.

The chain is built from TRBV6-1 and TRBJ1-5; D not resolved. This CDR3 contains 15 residues. Per germline, CDR1 MNHNS and CDR2 SASEGT. Trimming stripped 5 bases from V and 1 base from J, with 12 bases between. This CDR3 reads CASSQRGGSNQPQHF. The CDR3 region has the DNA TGTGCCAGCAGTCAGCGGGGAGGGAGCAATCAGCCCCAGCATTTT.

The rearrangement joins TRBV5-1 to TRBJ1-6, with D unresolved. Trimming pared 5 bases from V and 7 bases from J, leaving 10 bases between. The CDR3 extends over 13 amino acids. Per germline, CDR1 SGHRS and CDR2 YFSETQ. The CDR3 sequence: CASRGAENSPLHF. Here the CDR3 DNA reads TGCGCCAGCAGGGGAGCTGAGAATTCACCCCTCCACTTT.

The rearrangement links TRBV29-1 to TRBJ1-1; 8 bases are shared with TRBD1. Germline CDR1 reads SQVTM; CDR2 reads ANQGSEA. The junction had 3 bases not matched to a gene; V was cut back by 5 bases and J by 7 bases. This CDR3 is 11 amino acids long. The CDR3 nucleotides read TGCAGCGTTAACAGGGGGGGTGAAGCTTTCTTT. This encodes CSVNRGGEAFF.

This chain joins TRBV14 and TRBJ2-7; D might be TRBD1 (9 bases). This CDR3 region has 16 residues. The germline V gene has CDR1 SGHDN and CDR2 FVKESK. Trimming took 4 bases from V and 5 from J, leaving 21 bases between them. The CDR3 nucleotides read TGTGCCAGCAGCCTCAGGCGGGGGGACAGGGCGAACGAGCAGTACTTC. As protein: CASSLRRGDRANEQYF.

This clone was detected ten times or more. The chain joins TRBV5-1 to TRBJ1-6, with no clear D. The germline V gene encodes CDR1 SGHRS and CDR2 YFSETQ. This CDR3 spans 14 amino acids. Trimming removed 2 bases from V and 9 bases from J, with 12 bases in between. The CDR3 coding sequence is TGCGCCAGCAGCTTACTCGAGGAGGGTTCACCCCTCCACTTT. Translation gives CASSLLEEGSPLHF.

This clone is a singleton in its sample. V is TRBV30 and J is TRBJ1-3; D is unclear. The CDR3 totals 14 residues. Germline V CDR1 and CDR2: GTSNPN, SVGIG (reference sequence). The ends were cut back, 0 bases at V and 6 bases at J, with 12 bases in the middle. CDR3 bases: TGTGCCTGGAGTGTACCCTCCGGGAAAAACACCATATATTTT. It encodes CAWSVPSGKNTIYF.

This clone was detected a few times. Germline is not matched at one junction end, which may reflect a read error. The V call is TRBV5-6, the J call TRBJ1-6; D not resolved. CDR1 is SGHDT and CDR2 is YYEEEE in the germline V gene. This CDR3 spans 12 amino acids. CDR3 nucleotide sequence: TGTGCCAGCAGCTCCAATAATTCACCCCTCCACTTT. Translation gives CASSSNNSPLHF.

The chain is built from TRBV12-1 and TRBJ1-2. TRBV12-1 is assigned pseudogene status. This CDR3 is 16 amino acids long. The CDR3 region is CASSPLDEEANYGYTF. The CDR3 region has the DNA TGTGCCAGCAGCCCCCTAGACGAAGAAGCTAACTATGGCTACACCTTC.

This chain links TRBV5-1 with TRBJ1-6; 7 bases match TRBD1. CDR1 and CDR2 (germline): SGHRS, YFSETQ. The CDR3 consists of 16 residues. With V trimmed by 0 bases and J by 9 bases, 9 bases remained unmatched. The CDR3 sequence is CASSLAGTGVGSPLHF. DNA for the CDR3: TGCGCCAGCAGCTTGGCCGGAACAGGGGTAGGTTCACCCCTCCACTTT.

The CDR3: CASSPIGTGGLYEQYF. CDR3 nucleotide sequence: TGTGCCAGCAGCCCTATAGGGACAGGGGGACTCTACGAGCAGTACTTC. The chain links TRBV25-1 to TRBJ2-7; TRBD1 matches at 11 bases. CDR1 and CDR2 (germline): MGHDK, SYGVNS. The junction had 10 bases not matched to a gene; V was cut back by 6 bases and J by 3 bases. The CDR3 extends over 16 amino acids.

CDR3 sequence: CASSVAAQGRATQYF. CDR3 DNA sequence: TGTGCCAGCAGCGTAGCGGCACAGGGTCGAGCGACCCAGTACTTC. V and J are TRBV9 and TRBJ2-5, with TRBD1 as a possible D gene (6 bases). The germline gives CDR1 SGDLS, CDR2 YYNGEE. Deletions cut 0 bases from V and 7 bases from J, with 16 bases between. The CDR3 contains 15 residues.

This clone was recorded once. The chain combines TRBV7-9 with TRBJ2-2; 9 nucleotides line up with TRBD1. After removal of 5 bases from V and 6 bases from J, the junction contained 7 bases not matched to a gene. Germline V gives CDR1 SEHNR, CDR2 FQNEAQ (reference sequence). The CDR3 runs to 15 residues. This chain's CDR3 is CASSQGTGQAGELFF. Here the CDR3 DNA reads TGTGCCAGCAGCCAAGGGACAGGGCAGGCCGGGGAGCTGTTTTTT. Complete variable domain (other parts from reference TRBV7-9 and TRBJ2-2): DTGVSQNPRHKITKRGQNVTFRCDPISEHNRLYWYRQTLGQGPEFLTYFQNEAQLEKSRLLSDRFSAERPKGSFSTLEIQRTEQGDSAMYLCASSQGTGQAGELFFGEGSRLTVL.

The gene calls are TRBV7-3 and TRBJ2-6, with 7 bases matching TRBD1. Trimming removed 5 bases from V and 9 bases from J; junction bases left unmatched: 13. The CDR3 sequence is 16 residues long. Germline CDR1 SGHTA, CDR2 FQGTGA. The CDR3 here is CASSLRQGDTSNVLTF. The CDR3, as DNA: TGTGCCAGCAGCCTTCGACAGGGAGACACGAGCAACGTCCTGACTTTC.

The chain is built from TRBV19 and TRBJ2-3; D remains unclear. The CDR3 has 15 residues. The germline CDR1 and CDR2 sequences are LNHDA and SQIVND (reference sequence). Trimming removed 6 bases at V and 0 bases at J, with 13 bases between. CDR3 sequence: CASRLSRLSTDTQYF. The CDR3 DNA sequence: TGTGCCAGTAGGCTCTCGCGGCTAAGCACAGATACGCAGTATTTT. The variable domain in full, completed from reference TRBV19 and TRBJ2-3, reads DGGITQSPKYLFRKEGQNVTLSCEQNLNHDAMYWYRQDPGQGLRLIYYSQIVNDFQKGDIAEGYSVSREKKESFPLTVTSAQKNPTAFYLCASRLSRLSTDTQYFGPGTRLTVL.